This record concerns one T cell receptor beta chain sequence. Its antigen is unidentified. Germline CDR1 and CDR2: SGHNT and YYREEE (reference sequence). Trimming took 4 bases from V and 1 from J, leaving 9 bases between them. The CDR3 runs to 14 residues. These data belong to a study of beta chain features in type 1 diabetes. General study findings and limits: Among type 1 diabetes patients, VDJ junctions had fewer insertions and more deletions.

The whole isolated RNA underwent reverse transcription, so sequencing captured expressed TCRB transcripts. This table comes from immunoSEQ multiplex PCR, and its TCRdb copy is limited to in-frame clones, with some not included. The table lists a few hundred thousand clones, about 26% of them singletons. The sample consisted of central memory CD4+ T cells from blood. This receptor was taken from a man in his thirties or forties in good health. This chain joins TRBV5-4 and TRBJ1-5; no firm D call. As DNA, the CDR3 is TGTGCCAGCAGCGTCCAAGGGAGCAATCAGCCCCAGCATTTT. This encodes CASSVQGSNQPQHF.